In this sample, the clone carrying this TCR beta chain turned up a few times. Its antigen remains unidentified. The sample belongs to a study of beta chain features in type 1 diabetes. Study findings and constraints: Across all four CD4+ subsets, people with type 1 diabetes showed modestly shorter TCRB CDR3s.

CDR3 length: 14 residues. Trimming cost V 6 bases and J 7 bases; bases outside gene matches: 5. Germline CDR1 SNHLY, CDR2 FYNNEI. Every isolated RNA sample was fully reverse transcribed, so sequencing captured expressed TCRB transcripts. TCRdb keeps only in-frame clones here, not all; method: immunoSEQ multiplex PCR. This sample yields some 900,000 clones, of which roughly 15% are seen a single time; 0.02% to 0.025% belongs to the top ten. A heparinised blood draw that averaged about 110 mL was obtained once from each donor. Sequenced: naive CD4+ T cells from blood. This chain links TRBV2 with TRBJ2-1; TRBD1 aligns across 11 bases. This receptor was obtained from a woman aged 18-29 years in good health. CDR3 bases: TGTGCCAGCAGGGGACAGGGGGGTTTGAATGAGCAGTTCTTC. Its translation: CASRGQGGLNEQFF. Full variable domain (outside the CDR3, taken from reference TRBV2 and TRBJ2-1): EPEVTQTPSHQVTQMGQEVILRCVPISNHLYFYWYRQILGQKVEFLVSFYNNEISEKSEIFDDQFSVERPDGSNFTLKIRSTKLEDSAMYFCASRGQGGLNEQFFGPGTRLTVL.